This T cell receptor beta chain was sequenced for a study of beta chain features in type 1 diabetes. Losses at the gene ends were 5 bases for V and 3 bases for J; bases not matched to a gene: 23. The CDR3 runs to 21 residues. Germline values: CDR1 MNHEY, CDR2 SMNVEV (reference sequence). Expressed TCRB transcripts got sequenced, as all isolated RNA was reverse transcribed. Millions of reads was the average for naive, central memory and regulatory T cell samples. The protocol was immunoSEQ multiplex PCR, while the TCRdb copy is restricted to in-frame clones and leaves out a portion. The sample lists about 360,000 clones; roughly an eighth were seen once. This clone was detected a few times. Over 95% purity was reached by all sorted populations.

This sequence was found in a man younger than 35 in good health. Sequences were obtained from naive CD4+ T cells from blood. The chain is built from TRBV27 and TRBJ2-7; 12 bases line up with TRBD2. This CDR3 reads CASSVTPLGQFLAGGDYEQYF. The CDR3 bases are TGTGCCAGCAGTGTCACCCCCTTGGGACAATTTCTAGCGGGAGGGGACTACGAGCAGTACTTC.